The entry below gives a single TCR beta chain sequence along with its context. These data are taken from a study of blood T cell repertoires in COVID-19. About the study: The United States, Italy and Spain were the sources of the acute and convalescent COVID-19 samples.

V was cut by 8 bases and J by 1 base, with 5 bases left in between. CDR3 length equals 12 residues. In the source study's methods: Cell counts per sample came from amplifying reference gene primers. Assay: immunoSEQ multiplex PCR; the TCRdb copy retains only in-frame clones and omits some. V, J and clone size derive from that table, while D and trimming were established from the DNA sequence. The sample includes around 92,000 clones, approximately 86% seen only once; the top ten take about 29%. J is TRBJ2-2 and V is TRBV12-3 or TRBV12-4; the D is unclear. This receptor was identified in a woman of 80 years or more with acute or convalescent COVID-19. Input material: peripheral blood. CDR3 sequence (DNA): TGTGCCAGCGGCAGGAACACCGGGGAGCTGTTTTTT. It specifies CASGRNTGELFF.